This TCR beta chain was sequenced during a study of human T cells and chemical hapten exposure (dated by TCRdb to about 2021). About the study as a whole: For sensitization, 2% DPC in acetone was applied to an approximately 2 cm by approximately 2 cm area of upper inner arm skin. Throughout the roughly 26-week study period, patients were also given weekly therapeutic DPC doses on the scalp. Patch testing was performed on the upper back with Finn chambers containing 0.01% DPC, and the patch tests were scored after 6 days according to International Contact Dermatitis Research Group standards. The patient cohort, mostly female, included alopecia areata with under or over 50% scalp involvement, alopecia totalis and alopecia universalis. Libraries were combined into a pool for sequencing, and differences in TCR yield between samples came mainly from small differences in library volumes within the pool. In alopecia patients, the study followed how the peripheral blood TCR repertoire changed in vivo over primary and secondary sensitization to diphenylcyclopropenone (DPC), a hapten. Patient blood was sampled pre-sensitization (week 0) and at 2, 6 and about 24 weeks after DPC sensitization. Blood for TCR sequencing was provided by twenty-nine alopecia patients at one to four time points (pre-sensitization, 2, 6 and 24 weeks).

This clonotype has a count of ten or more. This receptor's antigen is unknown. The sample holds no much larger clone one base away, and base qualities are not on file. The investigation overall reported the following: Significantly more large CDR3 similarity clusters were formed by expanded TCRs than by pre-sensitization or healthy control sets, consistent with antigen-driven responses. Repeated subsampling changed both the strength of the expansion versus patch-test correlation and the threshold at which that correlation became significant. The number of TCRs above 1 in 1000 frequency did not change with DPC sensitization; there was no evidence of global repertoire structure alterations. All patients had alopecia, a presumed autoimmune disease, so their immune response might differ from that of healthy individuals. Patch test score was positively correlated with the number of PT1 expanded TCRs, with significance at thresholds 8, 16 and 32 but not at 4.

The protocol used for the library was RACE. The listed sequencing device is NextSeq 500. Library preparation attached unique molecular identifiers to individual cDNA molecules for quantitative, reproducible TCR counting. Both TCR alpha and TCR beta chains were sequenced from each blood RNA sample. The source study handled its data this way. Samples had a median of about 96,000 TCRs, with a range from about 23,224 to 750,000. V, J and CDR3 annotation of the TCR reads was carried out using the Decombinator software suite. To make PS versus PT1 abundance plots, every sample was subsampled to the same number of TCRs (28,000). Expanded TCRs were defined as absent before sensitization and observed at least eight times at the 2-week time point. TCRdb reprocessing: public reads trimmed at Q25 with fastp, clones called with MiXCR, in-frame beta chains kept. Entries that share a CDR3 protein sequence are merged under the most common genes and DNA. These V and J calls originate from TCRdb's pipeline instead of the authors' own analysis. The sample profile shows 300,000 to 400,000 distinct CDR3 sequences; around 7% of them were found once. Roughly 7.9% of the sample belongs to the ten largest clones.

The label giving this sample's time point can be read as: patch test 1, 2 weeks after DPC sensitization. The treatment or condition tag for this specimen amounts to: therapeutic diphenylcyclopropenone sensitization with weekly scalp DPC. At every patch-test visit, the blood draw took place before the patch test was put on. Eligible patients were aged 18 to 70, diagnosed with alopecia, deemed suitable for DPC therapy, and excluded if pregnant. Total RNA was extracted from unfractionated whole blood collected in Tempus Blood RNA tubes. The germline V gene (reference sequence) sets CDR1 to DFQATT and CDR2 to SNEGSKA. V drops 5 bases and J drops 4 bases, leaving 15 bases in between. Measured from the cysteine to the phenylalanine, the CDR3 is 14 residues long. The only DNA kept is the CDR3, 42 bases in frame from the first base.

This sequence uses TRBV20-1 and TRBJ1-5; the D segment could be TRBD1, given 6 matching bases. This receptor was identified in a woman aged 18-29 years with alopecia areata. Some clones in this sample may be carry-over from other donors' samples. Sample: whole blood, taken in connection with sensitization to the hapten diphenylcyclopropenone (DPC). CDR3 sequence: CSAQTGQENQPQHF. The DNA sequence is TGCAGTGCTCAAACAGGGCAGGAAAATCAGCCCCAGCATTTT.